The next 9 T cell receptor beta chains were all read from a single sample in a study of cytomegalovirus exposure and HLA in healthy donors. PCR primers comprised 60 Vbeta and 13 Jbeta primers. This table comes from immunoSEQ multiplex PCR, and its TCRdb copy is limited to in-frame clones, with some not included. The sample yields roughly 80,000 clones, more than 50% seen once. Sequenced input: PBMCs. The receptors shown here come from a male donor in good health and CMV-seropositive.

V usage is TRBV28 and J usage is TRBJ2-5, with 8 bases fitting TRBD1. Germline V gene data show CDR1 as MDHEN and CDR2 as SYDVKM. This CDR3 is 15 amino acids long. The V segment lost 3 bases and the J segment 2 bases; nucleotides outside the gene matches: 5. The CDR3 sequence is CASSFWTGTQETQYF. CDR3 bases: TGTGCCAGCAGTTTCTGGACAGGGACACAAGAGACCCAGTACTTC.

This clone was seen only a few times. The chain joins TRBV2 to TRBJ2-1; no reliable D call. The CDR3 sequence is 16 residues long. Trimming cost V 2 bases and J 4 bases, with 15 bases left between them. CDR1 and CDR2 from the germline V gene are SNHLY and FYNNEI. CDR3 amino acids: CASSETPARRYNEQFF. The CDR3 DNA reads TGTGCCAGCAGTGAAACTCCAGCGCGGCGTTACAATGAGCAGTTCTTC.

This chain connects TRBV5-4 to TRBJ1-1; D is unclear. This CDR3 has 15 residues. V was pared by 1 base and J by 0 bases, with 10 bases between. Germline V gene lookup returns CDR1 SGHNT and CDR2 YYREEE (reference sequence). The CDR3 DNA reads as TGTGCCAGCAGCTTGTTGAACAGCTTGAACACTGAAGCTTTCTTT. Protein sequence: CASSLLNSLNTEAFF.

This clone was picked up a small number of times. The chain joins TRBV6-1 to TRBJ1-2; the match to TRBD1 covers 8 bases. Trimming took 2 bases from V and 5 from J; bases not matched to a gene: 4. Germline CDR1 and CDR2: MNHNS and SASEGT. This CDR3 comprises 14 residues. The CDR3 DNA reads TGTGCCAGCAGTGAACCAAACAGGGGGTATGGCTACACCTTC. Protein sequence: CASSEPNRGYGYTF.

The chain couples TRBV9 to TRBJ2-1; TRBD2 aligns across 13 bases. J was trimmed by 6 bases and V by 4 bases; bases with no gene match: 4. Germline assignment: CDR1 SGDLS and CDR2 YYNGEE. This CDR3 spans 15 amino acids. The CDR3 loop reads CASSPGLAGSNEQFF. The CDR3 DNA follows: TGTGCCAGCAGCCCGGGACTAGCGGGATCCAATGAGCAGTTCTTC.

This clone appeared once. The chain combines TRBV9 with TRBJ1-1; 9 nucleotides align to TRBD1. Trimming took 4 bases from V and 3 from J; bases not matched to a gene: 4. The germline V gene encodes CDR1 SGDLS and CDR2 YYNGEE. The CDR3 length is 14 residues. The chain's CDR3 is CASSRDRVHTEAFF. Here the CDR3 DNA reads TGTGCCAGCAGCCGGGACAGGGTGCACACTGAAGCTTTCTTT.

This clone was seen only a few times. The chain carries TRBV4-3 and TRBJ2-2; D ambiguous. With 3 bases removed from V and 3 bases from J, the gap between germline ends came to 14 bases. From germline, CDR1 is LGHNA and CDR2 YSLEER. CDR3 size: 16 residues. The CDR3 bases are TGCGCCAGCAGCCACTCACAGTGGCGAGACACCGGGGAGCTGTTTTTT. Protein sequence: CASSHSQWRDTGELFF.

This clone turned up a few times. The chain is built from TRBV28 and TRBJ1-1; D gene uncertain. V was pared by 3 bases and J by 5 bases, with 22 bases between. The CDR3 runs to 17 residues. Germline V gene sequence: CDR1 MDHEN, CDR2 SYDVKM. The CDR3 sequence: CASSFPGGFTIRTEAFF. The CDR3 coding sequence is TGTGCCAGCAGTTTCCCCGGAGGGTTCACCATCAGGACTGAAGCTTTCTTT.

This CDR3 is CASSLDRGTGELFF. For the CDR3, the DNA is TGTGCCAGCAGTCTGGACAGGGGCACCGGGGAGCTGTTTTTT. This sequence joins TRBV6-4 and TRBJ2-2, with 9 bases aligning to TRBD1. CDR1 is MRHNA and CDR2 is SNTAGT in the germline V gene. The V and J ends lost 5 bases and 4 bases, in that order; junction bases with no gene match: 2. CDR3 length equals 14 residues.